A selection of T cell receptor beta chains follows, all from one sample in a study of blood T cell repertoires in COVID-19. Repertoires were generated with immunoSEQ multiplex PCR, while TCRdb's copy carries only in-frame clones and drops some. The sample includes about 330,000 clones, 87% of them seen just once. Material for sequencing was PBMCs or T cells enriched from blood (not recorded which). These receptors came from a woman in her 30s who had recovered from COVID-19. Each CDR3 is given with its conserved first and last residue. A D gene is named only where the DNA matches it firmly. Clone size is stated in some rows and not others, as once, few, many or a class when expanded.

d_call j_call v_call clone_size cdr3_nt cdr3_aa
. TRBJ2-7 TRBV3-1/TRBV3-2 . TGTGCCAGCAGCCAAGAACCTTGGCAGACAGGTGACCTTAGCTCCTACGAGCAGTACTTC CASSQEPWQTGDLSSYEQYF
. TRBJ1-1 TRBV3-1/TRBV3-2 . TGTGCCAGCAGCCAGCCGGGTCTGAACACTGAAGCTTTCTTT CASSQPGLNTEAFF
. TRBJ1-5 TRBV25-1 . TGTGCCAGCAGTCCTCTACAGGGAAGCAATCAGCCCCAGCATTTT CASSPLQGSNQPQHF
TRBD1 TRBJ1-2 TRBV29-1 . TGCAGCGTTGGAACAGGGGGCGACTATGGCTACACCTTC CSVGTGGDYGYTF
. TRBJ1-2 TRBV6-4 . TGTGCCAGCAGTGACTCGGCCGGGACTGCCTATGGCTACACCTTC CASSDSAGTAYGYTF
. TRBJ2-7 TRBV5-5 . TGTGCCAGCAGCGTACAGGGCTACGAGCAGTACTTC CASSVQGYEQYF
. TRBJ2-1 TRBV11-1 . TGTGCCAGCAGCTTAGCGGGGGGAAACAATGAGCAGTTCTTC CASSLAGGNNEQFF
TRBD2 TRBJ2-2 TRBV10-3 . TGTGCCATCAGTATGACTAGCGGGGGGCATCACACCGGGGAGCTGTTTTTT CAISMTSGGHHTGELFF
TRBD1 TRBJ1-4 TRBV19 . TGTGCCAGCCAGAGGGGGCCCAATGAAAAACTGTTTTTT CASQRGPNEKLFF
. TRBJ1-5 TRBV11-2 . TGTGCCAGGAGGGCCAGACATCAGCCCCAGCATTTT CARRARHQPQHF
. TRBJ2-2 TRBV9 . TGTGCCAGCAGCGTCACCGGGACACTGAACACCGGGGAGCTGTTTTTT CASSVTGTLNTGELFF
TRBD1 TRBJ1-2 TRBV2 . TGTGCCAGCGGACCGGGACAGGGATATGGCTACACCTTC CASGPGQGYGYTF
. TRBJ1-4 TRBV28 . TGTGCCAGCAGTTTTCTCGTCCCGGAGGAAAAACTGTTTTTT CASSFLVPEEKLFF
TRBD1 TRBJ1-5 TRBV3-1/TRBV3-2 . TGTGCCAGCAGCCCAGTAGCCCCGGGACAGGGCGTCAAGCCCCAGCATTTT CASSPVAPGQGVKPQHF
. TRBJ1-3 TRBV19 once TGTGCCAGTAGCGTCCGACTTGGTTCTGGAAACACCATATATTTT CASSVRLGSGNTIYF
. TRBJ2-4 TRBV16 . TGTGCCAGCAGTCTCGAGACTAGACAGTACTTC CASSLETRQYF
. TRBJ2-7 TRBV20-1 . TGCAGTGCTAGTACTTTGAAGGGGTCCGGCGACGAGCAGTACTTC CSASTLKGSGDEQYF
TRBD1 TRBJ2-2 TRBV18 once TGTGCCAGCTCCCCGATGGGACAGGGCAACACCGGGGAGCTGTTTTTT CASSPMGQGNTGELFF
TRBD1 TRBJ2-3 TRBV2 . TGTGCCAGCAGGGGACAGGGGTCCACAGATACGCAGTATTTT CASRGQGSTDTQYF
. TRBJ2-3 TRBV9 once TGTGCCAGCAGTCTAGCGACGGCGGGAGATACGCAGTATTTT CASSLATAGDTQYF
. TRBJ1-6 TRBV2 . TGTGCCAGCACGGGGGAGGGCGCAGGCCCCTATAATTCACCCCTCCACTTT CASTGEGAGPYNSPLHF
TRBD1 TRBJ1-2 TRBV4-1 . TGCGCCAGCAGCCAAGAAAACAGGGGCTATGGCTACACCTTC CASSQENRGYGYTF
TRBD1 TRBJ1-2 TRBV19 . TGTGCCAGTAGTAGAAAAGGACAGGGTCAAGGCTATGGCTACACCTTC CASSRKGQGQGYGYTF
. TRBJ1-5 TRBV6-5 . TGTGCCAGCAAAGAGTCCGGTAGCAATCAGCCCCAGCATTTT CASKESGSNQPQHF
TRBD1 TRBJ2-7 TRBV20-1 . TGCAGTGCTAGTGGGGACAGGGGCGGCGAGCAGTACTTC CSASGDRGGEQYF
. TRBJ2-2 TRBV24-1 . TGTGCCACCAGTGGCCCATTACCGGGAACCGGGGACGGGGAGCTGTTTTTT CATSGPLPGTGDGELFF
. TRBJ1-2 TRBV6-5 . TGTGCCAGCAGTTACTCAGCGAGGTCCCCACGTGGCTACACCTTC CASSYSARSPRGYTF
. TRBJ1-1 TRBV29-1 . TGCAGCGTTGAAAACGTTAGGGGCGCAAGGACTGAAGCTTTCTTT CSVENVRGARTEAFF
. TRBJ1-2 TRBV5-1 . TGCGCCAGCAGCTCGCCCGCAGGGGTGGGCTATGGCTACACCTTC CASSSPAGVGYGYTF
TRBD2 TRBJ2-7 TRBV3-1/TRBV3-2 . TGTGCCAGCAGCCCCCCCCGGGTAGGGACTAGCGGAGGAGTCTACGAGCAGTACTTC CASSPPRVGTSGGVYEQYF
. TRBJ1-1 TRBV10-1 . TGCGCCAGCAGTGACTCTGCGGGGGCAGGGAGCACTGAAGCTTTCTTT CASSDSAGAGSTEAFF
TRBD1 TRBJ1-2 TRBV20-1 . TGCAGTGCTCGTGGAGGGGGCTTTCCTAACTATGGCTACACCTTC CSARGGGFPNYGYTF
. TRBJ1-5 TRBV7-2 few TGTGCCAGCAGCCGCCAAGGACATAGCAATCAGCCCCAGCATTTT CASSRQGHSNQPQHF
. TRBJ1-2 TRBV29-1 . TGCAGCGTTGATGGGAGAGATGGCTACACCTTC CSVDGRDGYTF
. TRBJ1-2 TRBV3-1/TRBV3-2 . TGTGCCAGCAGCTCGCGTAGTTATGGCTACACCTTC CASSSRSYGYTF
. TRBJ1-6 TRBV9 . TGTGCCAGCAGCGGAGGAGGAGGGAGCTCCTATAATTCACCCCTCCACTTT CASSGGGGSSYNSPLHF
TRBD1 TRBJ1-3 TRBV5-1 once TGCGCCAGCAGCCCTCACGGACAGGAGTCTGGAAACACCATATATTTT CASSPHGQESGNTIYF
TRBD1 TRBJ2-2 TRBV29-1 few TGCAGCGTTGGGACAGGGGGATCCGGGGAGCTGTTTTTT CSVGTGGSGELFF
. TRBJ2-2 TRBV7-2 . TGTGCCAGCAGCGGACAGTTCGGGGAGCTGTTTTTT CASSGQFGELFF
. TRBJ2-1 TRBV5-8 . TGTGCCAGCAGCTTCCAGGGGCTGAGGGTTAACGGGCAGTTCTTC CASSFQGLRVNGQFF
. TRBJ2-1 TRBV2 . TGTGCCAGCAGCTCAAGAGGGGGTGGGTTCGATGAGCAGTTCTTC CASSSRGGGFDEQFF
TRBD1 TRBJ2-1 TRBV18 . TGTGCCAGCTCACCACAACCGACAGGGGGACTGTACAATGAGCAGTTCTTC CASSPQPTGGLYNEQFF
TRBD2 TRBJ2-2 TRBV5-4 . TGTGCCAGCAGCTTGGTCGGGGGGACCAACACCGGGGAGCTGTTTTTT CASSLVGGTNTGELFF
TRBD1 TRBJ2-5 TRBV4-2 . TGTGCCAGCAGCCATGGACAGGGGGAGGTCGGGACCCAGTACTTC CASSHGQGEVGTQYF
TRBD1 TRBJ2-3 TRBV4-2 . TGTGCCAGCAGCCCGTTGGACAGGGGGGGCCCAGATACGCAGTATTTT CASSPLDRGGPDTQYF
TRBD1 TRBJ1-2 TRBV4-3 . TGCGCCAGCAGCCCGTCTCCCTACAGGGGGCTTGGCTACACCTTC CASSPSPYRGLGYTF
. TRBJ1-1 TRBV5-6 few TGTGCCAGCAGCTCCGCTCCTGAACGGGCTGAAGCTTTCTTT CASSSAPERAEAFF
TRBD1 TRBJ1-1 TRBV18 . TGTGCCAGCTCACCGAGGACAGGGTTGATCGGGACTGAAGCTTTCTTT CASSPRTGLIGTEAFF
. TRBJ2-7 TRBV7-2 . TGTGCCAGCAGCCCCGGGTCTTGGACATTCTACGAGCAGTACTTC CASSPGSWTFYEQYF
. TRBJ1-2 TRBV20-1 . TGCAGTGCTAGTTCCCGGGGTTCAAACTATGGCTACACCTTC CSASSRGSNYGYTF